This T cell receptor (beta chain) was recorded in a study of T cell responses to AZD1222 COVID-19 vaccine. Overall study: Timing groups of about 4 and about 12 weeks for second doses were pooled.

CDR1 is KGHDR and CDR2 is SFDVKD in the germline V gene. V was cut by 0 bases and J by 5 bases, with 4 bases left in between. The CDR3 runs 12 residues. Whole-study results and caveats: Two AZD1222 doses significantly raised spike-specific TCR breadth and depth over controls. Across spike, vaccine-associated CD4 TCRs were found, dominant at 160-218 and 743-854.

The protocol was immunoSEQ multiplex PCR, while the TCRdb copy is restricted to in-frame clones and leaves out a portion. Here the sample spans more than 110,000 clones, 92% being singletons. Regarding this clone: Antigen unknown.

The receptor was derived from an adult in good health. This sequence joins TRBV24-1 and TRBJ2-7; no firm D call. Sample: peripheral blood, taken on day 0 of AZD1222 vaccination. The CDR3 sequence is CATSDLRNEQYF. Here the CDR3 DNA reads TGTGCCACCAGTGATTTGAGGAACGAGCAGTACTTC.